The source of this T cell receptor beta chain is a study of lymphopenia after photon versus proton radiotherapy. The method was immunoSEQ multiplex PCR; TCRdb's version includes in-frame clones alone and lacks a portion of them. In the table there are 150,000 to 200,000 clones, about 88% of which are singletons. This receptor was identified in a man aged 50 to 59 with gastric cancer. Sequencing used peripheral blood, obtained from a patient treated with photon-based radiotherapy.

In DNA form, the CDR3 reads TGTGCCAGCAGCTCCCTAGAGGTCCCCCATGGCTACACCTTC. It yields the protein CASSSLEVPHGYTF. The chain carries TRBV5-5 and TRBJ1-2; D remains unclear. CDR1 and CDR2 (germline): SGHKS, YYEKEE (reference sequence). The CDR3 extends over 14 amino acids. V lost 3 bases, J lost 6 bases, and 15 bases lay in between.